This TCR beta chain was identified in a study of blood T cell repertoires in COVID-19. Profiled with immunoSEQ multiplex PCR; TCRdb holds only in-frame clones, not every one. The data hold some 51,000 clones, with approximately 90% observed a single time. Trimming removed 6 bases from V and 3 bases from J, with 14 bases in between. The CDR3 is 15 amino acids. Germline V CDR1 and CDR2: MNHEY, SVGAGI. The sequencing sample was made of peripheral blood. The chain links TRBV6-5 to TRBJ2-2; tentatively, D is TRBD2 (6 bases). The TCR was taken from a middle-aged man with acute or convalescent COVID-19. The CDR3 protein is CASRPGDSHTGELFF. The CDR3 bases are TGTGCCAGCAGGCCGGGGGACTCCCACACCGGGGAGCTGTTTTTT.